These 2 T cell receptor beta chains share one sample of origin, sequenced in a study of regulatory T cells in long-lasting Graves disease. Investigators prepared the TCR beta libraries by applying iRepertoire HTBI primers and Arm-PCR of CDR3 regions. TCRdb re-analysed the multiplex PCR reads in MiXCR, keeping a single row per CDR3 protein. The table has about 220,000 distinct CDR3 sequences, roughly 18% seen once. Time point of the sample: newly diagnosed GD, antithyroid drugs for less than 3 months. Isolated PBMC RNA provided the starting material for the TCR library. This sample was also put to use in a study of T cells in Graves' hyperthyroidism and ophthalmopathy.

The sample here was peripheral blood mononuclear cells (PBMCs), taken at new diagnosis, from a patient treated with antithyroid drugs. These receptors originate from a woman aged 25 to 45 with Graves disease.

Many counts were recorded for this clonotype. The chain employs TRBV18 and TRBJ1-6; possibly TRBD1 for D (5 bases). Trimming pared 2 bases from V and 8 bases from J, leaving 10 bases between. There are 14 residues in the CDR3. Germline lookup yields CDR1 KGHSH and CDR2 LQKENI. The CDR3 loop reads CASSPGLGDSPLHF. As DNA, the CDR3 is TGTGCCAGCTCACCAGGGCTGGGGGATTCACCCCTCCACTTT.

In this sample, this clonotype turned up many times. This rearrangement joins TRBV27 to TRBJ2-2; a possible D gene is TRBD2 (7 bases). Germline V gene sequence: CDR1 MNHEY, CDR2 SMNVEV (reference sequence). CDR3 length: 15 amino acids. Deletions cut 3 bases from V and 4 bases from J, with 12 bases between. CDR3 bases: TGTGCCAGCAGTTTTGAGGGAGGGGGCACCGGGGAGCTGTTTTTT. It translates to CASSFEGGGTGELFF.